These 17 T cell receptor beta chains were sequenced from one sample in a study of blood T cell repertoires in COVID-19. Here immunoSEQ multiplex PCR was the method, and the copy in TCRdb shows in-frame clones only, minus some. The sample yields 220,000 or so clones, approximately 86% seen once. Sequenced material: peripheral blood. Source of these receptors: a woman between 45 and 65 years old with COVID-19, enrolled during active disease.

J is TRBJ2-7 and V is TRBV6-1, with D hard to call. The V gene's germline CDR1 is MNHNS and CDR2 SASEGT. The CDR3 covers 12 residues. V was pared by 3 bases and J by 2 bases, with 5 bases between. DNA of the CDR3: TGTGCCAGCAGTGATCAAACCTACGAGCAGTACGTC. Translating it yields CASSDQTYEQYV.

This clone was seen just once. The rearrangement joins TRBV29-1 to TRBJ1-2; D is ambiguous. Looked up from germline, CDR1 is SQVTM and CDR2 is ANQGSEA. This CDR3 spans 11 amino acids. V was trimmed by 5 bases and J by 4 bases, leaving 8 bases between them. Here the CDR3 reads CSVPEAYGYTF. DNA for the CDR3: TGCAGCGTTCCCGAAGCCTATGGCTACACCTTC.

The V and J genes are TRBV7-9 and TRBJ2-7, with TRBD1 matching over 7 bases. The ends lost 4 bases at V and 6 bases at J; junction bases unmatched: 6. This CDR3 region has 13 residues. Germline V CDR1 and CDR2: SEHNR, FQNEAQ (reference sequence). CDR3 loop: CASSSPDRSEQYF. CDR3 nucleotides: TGTGCCAGCAGCTCGCCGGACAGGAGCGAGCAGTACTTC.

This sequence joins TRBV7-8 and TRBJ1-3; no firm D call. Trimming removed 5 bases from V and 0 bases from J, with 11 bases in between. The germline CDR1 and CDR2 sequences are SGHVS and FQNEAQ. The CDR3 totals 15 residues. As DNA, the CDR3 is TGTGCCAGCAGCGAACATATCCCCTCTGGAAACACCATATATTTT. Translated: CASSEHIPSGNTIYF.

V and J are TRBV21-1 and TRBJ2-1; TRBD1 was called by the table and not checked on the DNA. TRBV21-1 is an annotated pseudogene. This CDR3 has 12 amino acids. Here the CDR3 DNA reads TGTGCCAGCAGCAAAGGGGGGACAGGGGAGTTCTTC. It specifies CASSKGGTGEFF.

V usage is TRBV27 and J usage is TRBJ2-7; D might be TRBD2 (5 bases). The CDR3 covers 13 residues. CDR1 is MNHEY and CDR2 is SMNVEV in the germline V gene (reference sequence). The ends were cut back, 4 bases at V and 7 bases at J, with 14 bases in the middle. CDR3 coding DNA: TGTGCCAGCAGTTGGGCCTCTACGGGGGAGCAGTACTTC. Amino acid sequence: CASSWASTGEQYF.

The rearrangement uses TRBV7-6 and TRBJ1-6; no reliable D call. Per germline, CDR1 SGHVS and CDR2 FNYEAQ. V shed 1 base and J shed 10 bases, with 8 bases lying between them. The CDR3 length is 13 residues. The CDR3 nucleotides are TGTGCCAGCAGCTTAGTCCGGGGATCACCCCTCCACTTT. It codes for CASSLVRGSPLHF.

This clone was counted between two and nine times. The chain combines TRBV2 with TRBJ2-5; perhaps TRBD2 as D (5 bases). Germline-derived CDR1 and CDR2 are SNHLY and FYNNEI. Trimming stripped 4 bases from V and 5 bases from J, with 11 bases between. The CDR3 has 13 amino acids. The CDR3 spells CASSVRSSETQYF. DNA for the CDR3: TGTGCCAGCAGTGTTAGGTCTAGCGAGACCCAGTACTTC.

The chain links TRBV19 to TRBJ1-2; TRBD1 agrees at 9 bases. Germline V gene sequence: CDR1 LNHDA, CDR2 SQIVND (reference sequence). The CDR3 extends over 16 amino acids. Trimming cost V 5 bases and J 2 bases; bases outside gene matches: 9. CDR3 in amino acids: CASSVLQGAGNYGYTF. The CDR3 DNA is TGTGCCAGTAGTGTCTTACAGGGGGCCGGGAACTATGGCTACACCTTC.

The rearrangement uses TRBV20-1 and TRBJ2-1; no clear D. The CDR3 is 11 residues long. Trimming removed 3 bases at V and 7 bases at J, with 7 bases between. CDR1 DFQATT and CDR2 SNEGSKA come from the germline V gene (reference sequence). The CDR3 region has the DNA TGCAGTGCTAGCGGAGTGAATGAGCAGTTCTTC. Translated, it gives CSASGVNEQFF.

This rearrangement joins TRBV6-5 to TRBJ1-5; a possible D gene is TRBD1 (5 bases). Between the trimmed V and J ends, which lost 6 bases and 2 bases, there was a span of 11 bases. The CDR3 loop spans 14 amino acids. Germline V gene lookup returns CDR1 MNHEY and CDR2 SVGAGI. The CDR3 loop reads CASSLSRGNQPQHF. As DNA, the CDR3 is TGTGCCAGCAGCCTATCCAGGGGCAATCAGCCCCAGCATTTT.

The genes are TRBV28 and TRBJ2-7; 9 nucleotides line up with TRBD2. In germline, CDR1 is MDHEN, CDR2 SYDVKM. The length of the CDR3 is 16 residues. With V trimmed by 1 base and J by 2 bases, 6 bases remained unmatched. In DNA, the CDR3 is TGTGCCAGCAGTTTATCCATGACTAGCGGTGCCTACGAGCAGTACTTC. Translation: CASSLSMTSGAYEQYF.

The chain couples TRBV4-3 to TRBJ2-7, with D maybe TRBD2 (5 bases). Germline assignment: CDR1 LGHNA and CDR2 YSLEER. CDR3 length: 14 amino acids. V lost 0 bases and J 3 bases, leaving 9 bases between the germline ends. CDR3 bases: TGCGCCAGCAGCCAAGATCGGGGTAGCTACGAGCAGTACTTC. It specifies CASSQDRGSYEQYF.

This clone was picked up one time. V usage is TRBV10-3 and J usage is TRBJ1-1; 7 nucleotides align to TRBD1. Germline loops: CDR1 ENHRY, CDR2 SYGVKD. V shed 2 bases and J 3 bases; nucleotides not matched to a gene: 6. The length of the CDR3 is 15 residues. CDR3 in amino acids: CAISEPAGGHTEAFF. The CDR3 DNA sequence: TGTGCCATCAGTGAGCCGGCAGGGGGGCACACTGAAGCTTTCTTT.

The rearrangement joins TRBV7-2 to TRBJ1-2; D remains unclear. The CDR3 has 17 residues. Germline V lookup: CDR1 SGHTA, CDR2 FQGNSA. V was shortened by 5 bases and J by 11 bases, with 30 bases between the two germline ends. The CDR3 reads CASSSEVLGVRGPVYTF. CDR3 DNA: TGTGCCAGCAGCAGTGAGGTATTGGGTGTCAGAGGCCCCGTTTACACCTTC.

The CDR3 coding sequence is TGCAGCGTTGTTGGGTCGGGACACCCGAACACTGAAGCTTTCTTT. Translated: CSVVGSGHPNTEAFF. The J gene is TRBJ1-1, the V gene TRBV29-1, with D possibly being TRBD1 (6 bases). The germline CDR1 and CDR2 sequences are SQVTM and ANQGSEA. V lost 4 bases and J 1 base, leaving 16 bases between the germline ends. The CDR3 is 15 amino acids.

J is TRBJ2-6 and V is TRBV9, with 7 nucleotides matching TRBD1. The CDR3 is made up of 15 amino acids. V shed 4 bases, J shed 4 bases, and the junction held 5 bases outside the gene matches. CDR1 is SGDLS and CDR2 is YYNGEE in the germline V gene. The CDR3 here is CASSIGGTGANVLTF. CDR3 nucleotides: TGTGCCAGCAGCATAGGGGGCACGGGGGCCAACGTCCTGACTTTC.